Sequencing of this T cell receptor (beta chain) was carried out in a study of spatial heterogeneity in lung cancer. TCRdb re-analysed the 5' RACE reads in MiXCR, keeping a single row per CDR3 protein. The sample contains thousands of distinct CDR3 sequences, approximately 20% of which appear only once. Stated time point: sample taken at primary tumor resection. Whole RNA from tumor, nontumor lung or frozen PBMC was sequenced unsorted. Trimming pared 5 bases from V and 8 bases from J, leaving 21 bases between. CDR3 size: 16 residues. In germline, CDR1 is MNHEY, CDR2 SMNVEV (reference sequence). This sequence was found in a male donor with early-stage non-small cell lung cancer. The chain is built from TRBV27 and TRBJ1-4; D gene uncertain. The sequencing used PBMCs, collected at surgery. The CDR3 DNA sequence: TGTGCCAGCAGTCCCACCGTTTGGACGGAGGAAGAAAAACTGTTTTTT. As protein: CASSPTVWTEEEKLFF.